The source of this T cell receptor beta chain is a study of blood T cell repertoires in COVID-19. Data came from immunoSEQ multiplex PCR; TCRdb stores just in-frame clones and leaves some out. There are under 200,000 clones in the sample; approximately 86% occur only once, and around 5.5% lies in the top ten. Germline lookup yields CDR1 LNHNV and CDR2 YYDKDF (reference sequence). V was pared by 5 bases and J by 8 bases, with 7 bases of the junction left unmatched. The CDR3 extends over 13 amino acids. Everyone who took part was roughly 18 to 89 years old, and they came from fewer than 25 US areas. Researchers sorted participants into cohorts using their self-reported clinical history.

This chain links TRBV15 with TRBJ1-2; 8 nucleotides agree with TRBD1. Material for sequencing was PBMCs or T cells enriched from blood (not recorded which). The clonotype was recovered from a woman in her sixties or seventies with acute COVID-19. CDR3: CATSVRTGQGYTF. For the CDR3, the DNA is TGTGCCACCAGCGTACGGACAGGGCAGGGCTACACCTTC.